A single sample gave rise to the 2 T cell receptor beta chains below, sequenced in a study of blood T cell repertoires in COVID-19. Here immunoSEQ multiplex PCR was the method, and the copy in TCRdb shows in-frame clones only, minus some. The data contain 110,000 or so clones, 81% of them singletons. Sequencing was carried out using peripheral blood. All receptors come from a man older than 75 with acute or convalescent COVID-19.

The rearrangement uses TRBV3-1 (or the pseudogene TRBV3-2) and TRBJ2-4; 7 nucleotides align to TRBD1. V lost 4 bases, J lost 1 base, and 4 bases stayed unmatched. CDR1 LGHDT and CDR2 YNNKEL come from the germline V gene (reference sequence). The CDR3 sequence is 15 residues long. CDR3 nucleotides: TGTGCCAGCAGCCCATCACAGGGGGCCAAAAACATTCAGTACTTC. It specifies CASSPSQGAKNIQYF.

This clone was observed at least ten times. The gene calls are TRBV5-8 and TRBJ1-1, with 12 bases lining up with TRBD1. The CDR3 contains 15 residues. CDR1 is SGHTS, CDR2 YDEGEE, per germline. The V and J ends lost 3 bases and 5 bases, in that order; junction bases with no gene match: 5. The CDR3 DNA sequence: TGTGCCAGCAGCTCCCGGGACAGGGGGCATACTGAAGCTTTCTTT. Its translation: CASSSRDRGHTEAFF.